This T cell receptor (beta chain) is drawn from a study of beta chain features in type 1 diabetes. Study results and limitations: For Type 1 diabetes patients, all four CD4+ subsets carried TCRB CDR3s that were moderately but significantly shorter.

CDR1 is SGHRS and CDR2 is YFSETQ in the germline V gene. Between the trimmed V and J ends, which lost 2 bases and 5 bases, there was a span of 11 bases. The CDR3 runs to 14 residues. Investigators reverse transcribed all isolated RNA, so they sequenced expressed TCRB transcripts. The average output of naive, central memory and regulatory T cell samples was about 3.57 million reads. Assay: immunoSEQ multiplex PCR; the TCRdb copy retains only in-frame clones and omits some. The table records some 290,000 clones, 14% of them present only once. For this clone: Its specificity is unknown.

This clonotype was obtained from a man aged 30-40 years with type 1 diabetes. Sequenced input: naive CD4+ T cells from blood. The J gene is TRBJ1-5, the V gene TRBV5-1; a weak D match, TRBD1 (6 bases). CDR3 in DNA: TGCGCCAGCAGCTTAGACAGGATGGATCAGCCCCAGCATTTT. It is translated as CASSLDRMDQPQHF.